The sequence of this T cell receptor beta chain was determined in a study of blood T cells in healthy people across ages. Overall study findings and caveats: Long-lived donors carried more naive CD4+ cells and greater diversity than aged donors.

A second PCR of about 7 to 12 cycles used a sample-barcoded 5' primer and a J-beta primer mix. TCRdb called the 5' RACE reads again in MiXCR, with one record for every CDR3 protein. Of about 670,000 distinct CDR3 sequences listed, less than 45% are singletons. CDR1 and CDR2 (germline): ENHRY, SYGVKD. The CDR3 covers 14 residues. This clonotype was seen only a few times. What it binds is unknown. Source material: blood. The chain uses TRBV10-3 and TRBJ2-4; 9 nucleotides match TRBD1. The J call may be mistaken, given a closer DNA end match to TRBJ2-7. The origin of this receptor is an elderly man in good health. CDR3: CATRPGQGFDEQYF. The CDR3 DNA is TGTGCCACCAGGCCGGGACAGGGTTTCGACGAGCAGTACTTC.